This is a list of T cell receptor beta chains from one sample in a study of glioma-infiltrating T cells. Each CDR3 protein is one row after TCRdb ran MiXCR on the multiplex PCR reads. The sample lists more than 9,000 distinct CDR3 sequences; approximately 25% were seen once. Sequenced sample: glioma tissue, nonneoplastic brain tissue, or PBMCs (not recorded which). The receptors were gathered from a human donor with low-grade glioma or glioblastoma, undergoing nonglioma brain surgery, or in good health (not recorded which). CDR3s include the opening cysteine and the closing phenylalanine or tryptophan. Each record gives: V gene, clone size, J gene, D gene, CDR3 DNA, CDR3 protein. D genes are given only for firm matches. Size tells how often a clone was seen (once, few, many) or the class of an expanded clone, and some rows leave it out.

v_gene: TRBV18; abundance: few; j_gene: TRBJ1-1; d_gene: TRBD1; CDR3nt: TGTGCCAGCTCACCGGGACAGATCCTGAACACTGAAGCTTTCTTT; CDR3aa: CASSPGQILNTEAFF
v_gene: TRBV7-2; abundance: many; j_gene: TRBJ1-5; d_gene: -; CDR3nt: TGTGCCAGCAGCTTCACGGGTGGCAATCAGCCCCAGCATTTT; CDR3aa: CASSFTGGNQPQHF
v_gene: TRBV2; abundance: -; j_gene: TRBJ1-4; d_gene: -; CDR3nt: TGTGCCAGCAGTGAAGACTGGGCGGTGGAAAAACTGTTTTTT; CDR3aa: CASSEDWAVEKLFF
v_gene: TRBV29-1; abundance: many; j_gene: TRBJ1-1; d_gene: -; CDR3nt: TGCAGCGTCAGAATCGGACAGATCAACACTGAAGCTTTCTTT; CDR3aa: CSVRIGQINTEAFF
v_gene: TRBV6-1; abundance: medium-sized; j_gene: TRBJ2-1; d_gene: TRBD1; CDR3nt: TGTGCCAGCAGTGTAGGGACAGGGTACAATGAGCAGTTCTTC; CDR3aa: CASSVGTGYNEQFF
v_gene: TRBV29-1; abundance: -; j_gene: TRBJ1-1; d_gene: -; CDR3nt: TGCAGCGTTGAGGGGACTACGGGGACTGAAGCTTTCTTT; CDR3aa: CSVEGTTGTEAFF
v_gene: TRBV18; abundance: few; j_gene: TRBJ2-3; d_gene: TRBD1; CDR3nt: TGTGCCAGCTCACCGGACGGGACAGCAGATACGCAGTATTTT; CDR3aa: CASSPDGTADTQYF
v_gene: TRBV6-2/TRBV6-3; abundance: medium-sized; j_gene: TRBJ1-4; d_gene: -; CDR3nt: TGTGCCAGCAGTGCGATACAGGGTAACGACGAAAAACTGTTTTTT; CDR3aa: CASSAIQGNDEKLFF
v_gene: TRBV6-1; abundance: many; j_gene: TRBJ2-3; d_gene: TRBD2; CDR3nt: TGTGCCAGCAGTGGGGGCTTTGAGACTAGCGGCACAGATACGCAGTATTTT; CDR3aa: CASSGGFETSGTDTQYF
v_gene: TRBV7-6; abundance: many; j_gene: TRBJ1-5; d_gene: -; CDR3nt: TGTGCCAGCAGCCGGGACGTCGGCAATCAGCCCCAGCATTTT; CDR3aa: CASSRDVGNQPQHF
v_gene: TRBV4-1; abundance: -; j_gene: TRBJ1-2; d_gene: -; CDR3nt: TGCGCCAGCAGCCGCTGGTACCCTCCGAGTCGCTTCACCTTC; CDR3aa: CASSRWYPPSRFTF
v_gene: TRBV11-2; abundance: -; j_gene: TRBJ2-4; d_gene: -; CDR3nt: TGTGCCAGCAGCATGGACTTATCCAAAAACATTCAGTACTTC; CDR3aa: CASSMDLSKNIQYF
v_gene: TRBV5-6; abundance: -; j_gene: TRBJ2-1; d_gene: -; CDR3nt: TGTGCCAGCAGCTCCGTTTCTAGGAATGAGCAGTTCTTC; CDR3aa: CASSSVSRNEQFF
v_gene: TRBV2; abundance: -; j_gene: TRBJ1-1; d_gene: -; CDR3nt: TGTGCCAGTTTAATCCGGAACACTGAAGCTTTCTTT; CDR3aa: CASLIRNTEAFF
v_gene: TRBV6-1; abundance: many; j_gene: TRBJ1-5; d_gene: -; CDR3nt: TGTGCCAGCAGTTACGCGGGGGTGGGTCAGCCCCAGCATTTT; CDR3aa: CASSYAGVGQPQHF
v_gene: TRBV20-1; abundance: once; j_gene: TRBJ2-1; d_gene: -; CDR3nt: TGCAGTGCTAGAGGACAGGCGAATGAGCAGTTCTTC; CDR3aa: CSARGQANEQFF
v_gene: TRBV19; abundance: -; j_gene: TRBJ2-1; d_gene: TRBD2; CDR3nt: TGTGCCAGTAGCGGAACTAGCGGGAGCTACAATGAGCAGTTCTTC; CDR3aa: CASSGTSGSYNEQFF
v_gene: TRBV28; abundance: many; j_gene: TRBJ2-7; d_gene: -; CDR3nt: TGTGCCAGCAGGACCCGGGCTGAATCCTACGAGCAGTACTTC; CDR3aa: CASRTRAESYEQYF
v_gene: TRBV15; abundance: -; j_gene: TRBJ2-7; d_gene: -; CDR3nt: TGTGCCACCAGCAGAGTTCGCGGAACCCACGATCAGTACTTC; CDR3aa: CATSRVRGTHDQYF
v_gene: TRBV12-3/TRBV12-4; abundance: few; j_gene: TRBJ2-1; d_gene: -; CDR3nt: TGTGCCAGCAGTTTAATCTACAATGAGCAGTTCTTC; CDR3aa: CASSLIYNEQFF
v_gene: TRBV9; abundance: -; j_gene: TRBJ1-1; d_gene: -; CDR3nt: TGTGCCAGCAGCGTAAACCCGGCGGGCACTGAAGCTTTCTTT; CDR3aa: CASSVNPAGTEAFF
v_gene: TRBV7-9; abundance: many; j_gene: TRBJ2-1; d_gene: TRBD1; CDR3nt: TGTGCCAGCAGCTTTGGGGACAGGGGGGACTACAATGAGCAGTTCTTC; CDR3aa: CASSFGDRGDYNEQFF
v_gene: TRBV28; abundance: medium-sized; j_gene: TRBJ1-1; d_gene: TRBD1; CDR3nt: TGTGCCAGCAGACCGGGACAGGACACTGAAGCTTTCTTT; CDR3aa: CASRPGQDTEAFF
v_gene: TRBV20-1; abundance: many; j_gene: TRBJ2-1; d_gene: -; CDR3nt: TGCAGTGCGAACACGGGAACGACCTACAATGAGCAGTTCTTC; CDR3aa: CSANTGTTYNEQFF
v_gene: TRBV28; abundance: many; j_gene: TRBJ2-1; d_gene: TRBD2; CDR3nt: TGTGCCAGCAGCTCCACTAGCGGGAGGGGGTTCTTC; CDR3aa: CASSSTSGRGFF
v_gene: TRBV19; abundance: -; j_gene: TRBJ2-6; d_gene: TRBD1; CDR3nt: TGTGCCAGTAGTATAGCGACAGGGGATGCTGGGGCCAACGTCCTGACTTTC; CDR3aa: CASSIATGDAGANVLTF